The 20 T cell receptor beta chains below come from one sample, sequenced in a study of PD-1 blockade in classical Hodgkin lymphoma. Time point: cycle 4 day 1 (C4D1), after six to seven weeks of nivolumab. Autologous stem cell transplantation was followed by relapse in every patient, and brentuximab vedotin exposure varied. The study purified CD4+ T cells from thawed PBMCs using magnetic negative selection. The assay was immunoSEQ multiplex PCR, and TCRdb's table has in-frame clones only and misses some. The data hold 34,000 or so clones, with around 90% observed a single time. Here the sequenced sample was CD4+ T cells from blood, taken before the fourth cycle of nivolumab. The receptors were gathered from a human donor with classical Hodgkin lymphoma.

This rearrangement joins TRBV6-1 to TRBJ1-4; 10 nucleotides align to TRBD1. This CDR3 region has 14 residues. V trimming: 8 bases; J trimming: 5 bases; junction bases outside the gene matches: 5. CDR1 and CDR2 (germline): MNHNS, SASEGT. CDR3 DNA sequence: TGTGCCAGCGGAAGACAGGGGGCCAATGAAAAACTGTTTTTT. This gives the protein CASGRQGANEKLFF.

This clone has a single count. The gene calls are TRBV5-4 and TRBJ2-5, with 8 bases identical to TRBD2. Germline CDR1 is SGHNT and CDR2 is YYREEE (reference sequence). The CDR3 loop spans 14 amino acids. V dropped 2 bases and J dropped 3; count of bases not matched to a gene: 3. The CDR3 reads CASSFWGLEETQYF. In DNA, the CDR3 is TGTGCCAGCAGCTTCTGGGGACTAGAAGAGACCCAGTACTTC. Together with reference TRBV5-4 and TRBJ2-5, the CDR3 gives the full variable domain: ETGVTQSPTHLIKTRGQQVTLRCSSQSGHNTVSWYQQALGQGPQFIFQYYREEENGRGNFPPRFSGLQFPNYSSELNVNALELDDSALYLCASSFWGLEETQYFGPGTRLLVL.

V gene TRBV9 combines with J gene TRBJ2-1; TRBD2 matches 10 bases. There are 17 residues in the CDR3. V lost 0 bases to trimming and J lost 2 bases; unmatched junction nucleotides: 5. The germline V gene has CDR1 SGDLS and CDR2 YYNGEE. CDR3 coding DNA: TGTGCCAGCAGCGTAGCTCCCGGGACTAGCGCCTACAATGAGCAGTTCTTC. This codes for CASSVAPGTSAYNEQFF.

This clone is a singleton in its sample. The chain employs TRBV7-9 and TRBJ2-3; 7 nucleotides agree with TRBD1. V dropped 5 bases and J dropped 2; count of bases not matched to a gene: 13. CDR3 length: 17 amino acids. The germline V gene has CDR1 SEHNR and CDR2 FQNEAQ (reference sequence). CDR3 in amino acids: CASSIRPTGIFTDTQYF. Written as DNA, the CDR3 is TGTGCCAGCAGCATAAGACCGACAGGGATTTTCACAGATACGCAGTATTTT.

V and J are TRBV27 and TRBJ2-3; D may be TRBD1 (6 bases). The CDR3 has 16 amino acids. Per the germline V gene, CDR1 is MNHEY and CDR2 is SMNVEV (reference sequence). Trimming removed 6 bases from V and 4 bases from J, with 20 bases in between. The CDR3 DNA reads as TGTGCCAGCAGGACCCTTTACAGGGTCGACGCAGATACGCAGTATTTT. Translating gives CASRTLYRVDADTQYF.

The chain uses TRBV11-2 and TRBJ1-4, with a tentative D call TRBD1 (5 bases). Trimming removed 4 bases at V and 6 bases at J, with 15 bases between. There are 15 residues in the CDR3. Looked up from germline, CDR1 is SGHAT and CDR2 is FQNNGV. The CDR3 loop reads CASSWGWGDYEKLFF. Here the CDR3 DNA reads TGTGCCAGCAGCTGGGGCTGGGGGGATTATGAAAAACTGTTTTTT.

The chain is built from TRBV5-5 and TRBJ2-2, with a possible D match to TRBD2 (6 bases). Trimming stripped 2 bases from V and 1 base from J, with 12 bases between. The CDR3 has 16 amino acids. Germline CDR1 SGHKS, CDR2 YYEKEE (reference sequence). CDR3 residues: CASSLHGGGNTGELFF. CDR3 coding DNA: TGTGCCAGCAGCTTACACGGGGGAGGGAACACCGGGGAGCTGTTTTTT.

The genes are TRBV5-4 and TRBJ2-7; D might be TRBD1 or TRBD2, each matching 5 bases. CDR1 and CDR2 from the germline V gene are SGHNT and YYREEE (reference sequence). The CDR3 covers 15 residues. V was clipped by 2 bases and J by 7 bases, with 19 bases between them. CDR3: CASSFRGQGSGEQYF. The CDR3 region has the DNA TGTGCCAGCAGCTTCCGGGGCCAGGGTTCGGGGGAGCAGTACTTC. The full variable domain, completed using reference TRBV5-4 and TRBJ2-7, is ETGVTQSPTHLIKTRGQQVTLRCSSQSGHNTVSWYQQALGQGPQFIFQYYREEENGRGNFPPRFSGLQFPNYSSELNVNALELDDSALYLCASSFRGQGSGEQYFGPGTRLTVT.

This clone showed up just once. V and J are TRBV7-9 and TRBJ2-7; D remains unclear. Germline loops: CDR1 SEHNR, CDR2 FQNEAQ (reference sequence). Between the trimmed V and J ends, which lost 1 base and 2 bases, there was a span of 18 bases. CDR3 size: 17 residues. The CDR3: CASSLGPRQVAPYEQYF. For the CDR3, the DNA is TGTGCCAGCAGCTTAGGCCCCCGGCAGGTTGCTCCCTACGAGCAGTACTTC.

The chain is built from TRBV5-4 and TRBJ1-2, with a possible D match to TRBD1 (6 bases). Trimming cost V 0 bases and J 4 bases, with 22 bases left between them. The CDR3 loop spans 18 amino acids. Per germline, CDR1 SGHNT and CDR2 YYREEE (reference sequence). The DNA for the CDR3 is TGTGCCAGCAGCTTGGATGAGAGAGCAGGGGACCTACCCTATGGCTACACCTTC. This sequence encodes CASSLDERAGDLPYGYTF. Looking up the rest from reference TRBV5-4 and TRBJ1-2 gives the full variable domain: ETGVTQSPTHLIKTRGQQVTLRCSSQSGHNTVSWYQQALGQGPQFIFQYYREEENGRGNFPPRFSGLQFPNYSSELNVNALELDDSALYLCASSLDERAGDLPYGYTFGSGTRLTVV.

The CDR3: CASSRTGSAGELFF. CDR3 nucleotide sequence: TGTGCCAGCAGCCGGACAGGGTCCGCCGGGGAGCTGTTTTTT. V is TRBV7-8 and J is TRBJ2-2; 8 bases are a match to TRBD1. V shed 5 bases, J shed 6 bases, and the junction held 5 bases outside the gene matches. In germline, CDR1 is SGHVS, CDR2 FQNEAQ. This CDR3 is 14 amino acids long.

Details on this clone: The junction shows a germline mismatch at one end, possibly a read error. The rearrangement uses TRBV5-1 and TRBJ2-7; D may be TRBD1 (6 bases). Germline assignment: CDR1 SGHRS and CDR2 YFSETQ. This CDR3 spans 10 amino acids. DNA for the CDR3: TGCGCCAGCAGCTCGACGAGACAGGACTTC. Translation: CASSSTRQDF. The entire variable domain, with the rest obtained from reference TRBV5-1 and TRBJ2-7, is as follows: KAGVTQTPRYLIKTRGQQVTLSCSPISGHRSVSWYQQTPGQGLQFLFEYFSETQRNKGNFPGRFSGRQFSNSRSEMNVSTLELGDSALYLCASSSTRQDFGPGTRLTVT.

The rearrangement uses TRBV27 and TRBJ2-3; TRBD2 matches 11 bases. The CDR3 contains 18 residues. CDR1 and CDR2 (germline): MNHEY, SMNVEV (reference sequence). Trimming removed 5 bases from V and 0 bases from J; junction bases left unmatched: 10. CDR3 coding DNA: TGTGCCAGCAGTCAACCCGGGACTAGCGGTTCTAGCACAGATACGCAGTATTTT. It codes for CASSQPGTSGSSTDTQYF.

This rearrangement joins TRBV2 to TRBJ1-3; D is ambiguous. Germline V gives CDR1 SNHLY, CDR2 FYNNEI. The V end lost 7 bases, the J end lost 4 bases, and 8 bases lay between the germline ends. The CDR3 consists of 12 residues. The CDR3: CASTPGGNTIYF. The CDR3 coding sequence is TGTGCCAGCACCCCTGGGGGAAACACCATATATTTT.

The genes are TRBV5-1 and TRBJ1-4, with TRBD1 matching over 7 bases. Germline V gives CDR1 SGHRS, CDR2 YFSETQ. The V segment lost 2 bases and the J segment 3 bases; nucleotides outside the gene matches: 7. The CDR3 consists of 16 residues. CDR3 coding DNA: TGCGCCAGCAGCTTAGACAGGGAGGGATCTAATGAAAAACTGTTTTTT. Translated: CASSLDREGSNEKLFF.

V is TRBV28 and J is TRBJ2-3, with D unclear. Trimming removed 7 bases at V and 4 bases at J, with 9 bases between. The CDR3 contains 12 residues. CDR1 and CDR2 from the germline V gene are MDHEN and SYDVKM. The CDR3 loop is CASTQAPDTQYF. CDR3 in DNA: TGTGCCAGCACGCAAGCTCCAGATACGCAGTATTTT.

This rearrangement joins TRBV4-1 to TRBJ1-4; D is unresolved. This CDR3 has 16 residues. V shed 3 bases and J shed 0 bases, with 11 bases lying between them. Germline CDR1 and CDR2: MGHRA and YSYEKL. CDR3 sequence reads: CASSQRSRTTNEKLFF. In DNA, the CDR3 is TGCGCCAGCAGCCAGAGATCAAGAACAACTAATGAAAAACTGTTTTTT.

The chain is built from TRBV5-4 and TRBJ2-1; D uncertain. V dropped 4 bases and J dropped 7 bases, with 12 bases sitting between them. CDR3 size: 13 residues. Germline CDR1 reads SGHNT; CDR2 reads YYREEE (reference sequence). The CDR3 here is CASSADRRNEQFF. The CDR3 DNA follows: TGTGCCAGCAGCGCGGACCGGCGGAATGAGCAGTTCTTC.

The CDR3 DNA reads as TGTGCCAGCGGATCCGGGGCGATCTTCCAAGAGACCCAGTACTTC. Its translation is CASGSGAIFQETQYF. V gene TRBV11-2 combines with J gene TRBJ2-5, with D perhaps assigned TRBD1 or TRBD2 (5 bases each). CDR1 and CDR2 from the germline V gene are SGHAT and FQNNGV. V lost 8 bases and J 1 base, leaving 17 bases between the germline ends. The CDR3 length is 15 residues.

The chain has TRBV5-1 and TRBJ2-7, with 10 bases lining up with TRBD1. V trimming: 1 base; J trimming: 5 bases; junction bases outside the gene matches: 6. CDR1 and CDR2 from the germline V gene are SGHRS and YFSETQ. The CDR3 loop spans 15 amino acids. The CDR3 sequence is CASSLLGQGIHEQYF. The DNA of the CDR3 is TGCGCCAGCAGCTTGTTGGGACAGGGGATCCACGAGCAGTACTTC.